This is a list of T cell receptor beta chains from one sample in a study of cytomegalovirus exposure and HLA in healthy donors. Profiled with immunoSEQ multiplex PCR; TCRdb holds only in-frame clones, not every one. The repertoire includes 110,000 to 150,000 clones, roughly 73% of them detected once, and around 1.4% sits in the top ten. The sample consisted of PBMCs. These receptors all come from a woman aged 40 to 55 in good health and CMV-seronegative. CDR3s include the opening cysteine and the closing phenylalanine or tryptophan. The D gene is left open where the match is weak. Clone sizes are given selectively: once, few, many, or a class where the clone is expanded.

clone_size	d_call	v_call	j_call	cdr3_aa	cdr3_nt
.	.	TRBV12-5	TRBJ2-2	CASGLLLNTGELFF	TGTGCTAGTGGTTTGCTACTGAACACCGGGGAGCTGTTTTTT
.	.	TRBV4-1	TRBJ1-5	CASSTGWNQPQHF	TGCGCCAGCAGCACAGGATGGAATCAGCCCCAGCATTTT
.	.	TRBV19	TRBJ1-2	CASSTLINYGYTF	TGTGCCAGTAGTACTTTAATTAACTATGGCTACACCTTC
.	.	TRBV5-6	TRBJ1-2	CASSWGGGTSNYGYTF	TGTGCCAGCAGCTGGGGAGGCGGGACCTCGAACTATGGCTACACCTTC
medium-sized	.	TRBV7-9	TRBJ1-2	CASSDLDTPGVATF	TGTGCCAGCAGCGACTTAGATACACCAGGGGTCGCCACCTTC
once	TRBD1	TRBV6-5	TRBJ1-2	CASTDRGRWYGYTF	TGTGCCAGCACGGACAGGGGGCGGTGGTATGGCTACACCTTC
.	TRBD2	TRBV5-1	TRBJ2-5	CASSLMGLTKETQYF	TGCGCCAGCAGCCTCATGGGACTAACTAAAGAGACCCAGTACTTC
few	.	TRBV6-5	TRBJ1-2	CASSSPGAGINGYTF	TGTGCCAGCAGTTCCCCAGGGGCCGGGATTAATGGCTACACCTTC
once	.	TRBV11-3	TRBJ2-1	CASSLDPKHNEQFF	TGTGCCAGCAGCTTAGATCCTAAACACAATGAGCAGTTCTTC
.	TRBD1	TRBV6-5	TRBJ1-1	CASTSGDRGEAFF	TGTGCCAGCACCTCCGGGGACAGGGGGGAAGCTTTCTTT
.	.	TRBV28	TRBJ1-3	CASSPQGGSSGNTIYF	TGTGCCAGCAGTCCACAGGGCGGCTCCTCTGGAAACACCATATATTTT
.	.	TRBV4-3	TRBJ1-1	CASSQDGVYQEAFF	TGCGCCAGCAGCCAAGATGGAGTATACCAAGAAGCTTTCTTT
.	TRBD1	TRBV28	TRBJ1-5	CASSKQGAGSNQPQHF	TGTGCCAGCAGTAAACAGGGGGCTGGTAGCAATCAGCCCCAGCATTTT
.	TRBD1	TRBV7-6	TRBJ2-6	CASSLTGGTGANVLTF	TGTGCCAGCAGCCTAACAGGGGGCACCGGGGCCAACGTCCTGACTTTC
once	TRBD1	TRBV2	TRBJ2-6	CASSELQGARANVLTF	TGTGCCAGCAGCGAATTACAGGGGGCTCGGGCCAACGTCCTGACTTTC
.	.	TRBV5-1	TRBJ2-5	CASSLEGFGETQYF	TGCGCCAGCAGCTTGGAGGGGTTTGGAGAGACCCAGTACTTC
.	.	TRBV20-1	TRBJ1-2	CSAMGAGGYTF	TGCAGTGCTATGGGGGCTGGCGGCTACACCTTC
.	.	TRBV29-1	TRBJ2-5	CSVGTMETQYF	TGCAGCGTGGGGACAATGGAGACCCAGTACTTC
.	.	TRBV25-1	TRBJ2-5	CASAGGWDTKGRSQYF	TGTGCCAGCGCTGGGGGCTGGGACACTAAAGGACGATCCCAGTACTTC
.	.	TRBV18	TRBJ2-5	CASSKAVGGETQYF	TGTGCCAGCTCAAAAGCGGTCGGCGGGGAGACCCAGTACTTC
.	.	TRBV6-5	TRBJ2-1	CASQDFNGNEQFF	TGTGCCAGCCAGGACTTCAACGGCAATGAGCAGTTCTTC
.	.	TRBV7-9	TRBJ1-6	CASSQLSSYNSPLHF	TGTGCCAGCAGCCAACTGAGCTCCTATAATTCACCCCTCCACTTT
.	TRBD1	TRBV4-3	TRBJ2-1	CASSRDPGQGASNEQFF	TGCGCCAGCAGCCGAGACCCGGGACAGGGGGCGTCCAATGAGCAGTTCTTC